Listed below are T cell receptor beta chains from one sample, sequenced in a study of blood T cell repertoires in COVID-19. Using immunoSEQ multiplex PCR, the repertoire was profiled, and TCRdb retains in-frame clones only, with some absent. In the table there are approximately 270,000 clones, almost 90% of which are singletons. Material for sequencing was peripheral blood. Receptor source: a man older than 75 with acute or convalescent COVID-19. CDR3s include the opening cysteine and the closing phenylalanine or tryptophan. The D gene is left open where the match is weak. For some rows the clone size is stated as once, few or many, or as a class when expanded; others skip it.

v_call	j_call	d_call	clone_size	cdr3_aa	cdr3_nt
TRBV10-3	TRBJ2-7	NA	once	CAISESDKGGYEQYF	TGTGCCATCAGTGAGTCGGACAAAGGGGGCTACGAGCAGTACTTC
TRBV19	TRBJ1-2	NA	NA	CASSIRTDANYGYTF	TGTGCCAGTAGTATCAGGACAGATGCCAACTATGGCTACACCTTC
TRBV27	TRBJ1-2	TRBD1	NA	CASSLSITGGAPWGYTF	TGTGCCAGCAGTTTATCGATAACAGGGGGCGCCCCTTGGGGCTACACCTTC
TRBV19	TRBJ1-3	NA	NA	CASSIPGAPNTIYF	TGTGCCAGTAGTATTCCAGGGGCGCCAAACACCATATATTTT
TRBV9	TRBJ2-3	TRBD2	few	CASSVGLAGVLVTQYF	TGTGCCAGCAGCGTTGGACTAGCGGGGGTCCTCGTTACGCAGTATTTT
TRBV6-5	TRBJ2-5	NA	NA	CASSLRGQPGKTQYF	TGTGCCAGCAGTTTACGGGGACAACCTGGCAAGACCCAGTACTTC
TRBV6-5	TRBJ1-5	NA	NA	CASRRDRNNQPQHF	TGTGCCAGCAGGAGAGACAGAAACAATCAGCCCCAGCATTTT
TRBV7-9	TRBJ1-2	NA	NA	CASSFIDYGYTF	TGTGCCAGCAGCTTTATCGACTATGGCTACACCTTC
TRBV12-3/TRBV12-4	TRBJ1-5	NA	NA	CASSSGDNQPQHF	TGTGCCAGCAGTTCAGGGGATAATCAGCCCCAGCATTTT
TRBV7-2	TRBJ1-5	NA	NA	CASSSGSGVRNQPQHF	TGTGCCAGCAGCTCAGGGAGCGGGGTGCGAAATCAGCCCCAGCATTTT
TRBV2	TRBJ2-3	TRBD2	NA	CASRGLAASTDTQYF	TGTGCCAGCAGGGGACTAGCAGCCAGCACAGATACGCAGTATTTT
TRBV4-3	TRBJ2-2	NA	NA	CASSQNRVGLANTGELFF	TGCGCCAGCAGCCAGAACCGGGTGGGTCTCGCCAACACCGGGGAGCTGTTTTTT
TRBV29-1	TRBJ2-3	NA	once	CSVEARGRGTDTQYF	TGCAGCGTTGAGGCCCGAGGGAGAGGAACAGATACGCAGTATTTT
TRBV7-9	TRBJ2-1	TRBD2	NA	CASSFRTSGRINEQFF	TGTGCCAGCAGCTTCCGGACTAGCGGGAGAATCAATGAGCAGTTCTTC
TRBV24-1	TRBJ2-3	NA	few	CATSDSGFTDTQYF	TGTGCCACCAGTGATTCAGGGTTCACAGATACGCAGTATTTT
TRBV11-2	TRBJ1-1	TRBD1	NA	CASSSTGGGVTEAFF	TGTGCCAGCAGCTCGACAGGGGGCGGGGTCACTGAAGCTTTCTTT
TRBV7-2	TRBJ2-7	TRBD2	NA	CASSSRAGGPRYEQYF	TGTGCCAGCAGCTCACGGGCGGGAGGGCCGAGGTACGAGCAGTACTTC
TRBV5-8	TRBJ2-7	TRBD2	NA	CASRRVAGNTYEQYF	TGTGCCAGCAGGCGAGTAGCGGGGAACACCTACGAGCAGTACTTC
TRBV6-2/TRBV6-3	TRBJ1-4	NA	NA	CASSYLGTGHEKLFF	TGTGCCAGCAGTTATCTCGGGACTGGCCATGAAAAACTGTTTTTT
TRBV18	TRBJ2-3	TRBD1	NA	CASSLRTGASTDTQYF	TGTGCCAGCTCCCTTCGGACAGGAGCTAGCACAGATACGCAGTATTTT
TRBV6-2/TRBV6-3	TRBJ2-1	TRBD2	NA	CASSQILAGGGEQFF	TGTGCCAGCAGTCAAATACTAGCGGGAGGTGGTGAGCAGTTCTTC
TRBV19	TRBJ2-7	NA	NA	CASSISGESYEQYF	TGTGCCAGTAGTATCTCGGGGGAGTCCTACGAGCAGTACTTC
TRBV4-2	TRBJ2-3	NA	NA	CASSPRGLADAVSGTDTQYF	TGTGCCAGCAGCCCCCGGGGGCTAGCGGACGCCGTTTCGGGCACAGATACGCAGTATTTT
TRBV11-2	TRBJ1-1	TRBD1	NA	CASSQDRGLGTEAFF	TGTGCCAGCAGCCAGGACAGGGGGCTGGGAACTGAAGCTTTCTTT
TRBV20-1	TRBJ2-1	NA	NA	CSATDRYNYYNEQFF	TGCAGTGCTACTGACAGATACAATTACTACAATGAGCAGTTCTTC
TRBV29-1	TRBJ2-1	TRBD2	NA	CSAQRDYNEQFF	TGCAGCGCACAGCGGGACTACAATGAGCAGTTCTTC
TRBV9	TRBJ2-5	NA	NA	CASSVEGTQDWRETQYF	TGTGCCAGCAGCGTAGAAGGGACACAAGACTGGCGAGAGACCCAGTACTTC
TRBV6-6	TRBJ2-1	NA	NA	CASSARDYNEQFF	TGTGCCAGCAGTGCCAGGGACTACAATGAGCAGTTCTTC
TRBV6-1	TRBJ1-5	TRBD1	NA	CASSEQGGAGNQPQHF	TGTGCCAGCAGTGAACAAGGGGGCGCGGGCAATCAGCCCCAGCATTTT
TRBV28	TRBJ1-2	NA	NA	CASSFGRGNYGYTF	TGTGCCAGCAGTTTCGGCAGGGGTAACTATGGCTACACCTTC
TRBV9	TRBJ2-7	NA	NA	CASSARQDTYEQYF	TGTGCCAGCAGCGCCCGACAGGATACCTACGAGCAGTACTTC
TRBV6-2/TRBV6-3	TRBJ2-1	TRBD1	NA	CASSTDRASLDEQFF	TGTGCCAGCAGTACGGACAGGGCTTCTCTGGATGAGCAGTTCTTC
TRBV5-1	TRBJ2-3	NA	NA	CASSFGTPGGDTQYF	TGCGCCAGCAGCTTCGGGACCCCCGGGGGAGATACGCAGTATTTT
TRBV5-6	TRBJ1-5	TRBD1	NA	CASSRGTGEGNQPQHF	TGTGCCAGCAGCCGGGGGACAGGGGAGGGCAATCAGCCCCAGCATTTT
TRBV6-2/TRBV6-3	TRBJ2-5	NA	NA	CASSRDTQETQYF	TGTGCCAGCAGCCGGGACACCCAAGAGACCCAGTACTTC
TRBV9	TRBJ2-7	TRBD2	NA	CASSVEGRGVSYEQYF	TGTGCCAGCAGCGTAGAAGGACGGGGGGTCTCCTACGAGCAGTACTTC
TRBV3-1/TRBV3-2	TRBJ1-3	TRBD1	NA	CASSQFQGARGNTIYF	TGTGCCAGCAGCCAATTTCAGGGGGCGCGCGGAAACACCATATATTTT
TRBV13	TRBJ2-7	NA	NA	CASSLISSYEQYF	TGTGCCAGCAGCTTGATTAGCTCCTACGAGCAGTACTTC
TRBV5-1	TRBJ2-5	TRBD1	NA	CASSPSRGREETQYF	TGCGCCAGCAGCCCCTCGAGGGGGCGCGAAGAGACCCAGTACTTC
TRBV11-3	TRBJ2-2	NA	NA	CASSRGMTGELFF	TGTGCCAGCAGTAGGGGAATGACCGGGGAGCTGTTTTTT
TRBV29-1	TRBJ2-1	TRBD1	NA	CSVEGQGADEQFF	TGCAGCGTTGAGGGCCAGGGGGCTGATGAGCAGTTCTTC
TRBV5-1	TRBJ1-1	NA	NA	CASRVGENTEAFF	TGCGCCAGCAGAGTCGGGGAGAACACTGAAGCTTTCTTT
TRBV9	TRBJ2-1	TRBD2	NA	CASSPGTSGSHEQFF	TGTGCCAGCAGCCCAGGGACTAGCGGGAGCCATGAGCAGTTCTTC
TRBV5-1	TRBJ1-3	NA	NA	CASSPGHFSGNTIYF	TGCGCCAGCAGCCCGGGACACTTCTCTGGAAACACCATATATTTT
TRBV28	TRBJ1-2	NA	NA	CASSLSRRGTHYGYTF	TGTGCCAGCAGTTTATCCCGGCGCGGCACCCATTATGGCTACACCTTC